This T cell receptor beta chain was sequenced in a study of post-analysis software for immune sequencing data. The library was made from cDNA and included unique molecular identifiers. TCRdb reprocessed the PCR reads via MiXCR and lists one record per CDR3 protein. The sample contains about 810,000 distinct CDR3 sequences, roughly 50% of which appear only once. Input material: blood. The receptor was derived from a girl aged 5-17 years with multiple sclerosis.

CDR3 nucleotide sequence: TGTGCCACTGACGGATCCTATGGCTACACCTTC. It is translated as CATDGSYGYTF. The chain combines TRBV12-3 or TRBV12-4 with TRBJ1-2; D gene uncertain. The ends were cut back, 10 bases at V and 4 bases at J, with 10 bases in the middle. The length of the CDR3 is 11 residues.